This is a list of T cell receptor beta chains from one sample in a study of TIL therapy for anti-PD-1-resistant metastatic lung cancer. Clones were sequenced by immunoSEQ multiplex PCR, and TCRdb holds only the in-frame ones, with some missing. The sample includes approximately 87,000 clones, about three fifths of them seen just once. The sample here was tumor tissue, taken at baseline. The source of these receptors is a person aged 25 to 85 with non-small cell lung cancer. Each CDR3 is given with its conserved first and last residue. The D gene is left open where the match is weak. Clone sizes are given selectively: once, few, many, or a class where the clone is expanded.

v_gene	abundance	j_gene	d_gene	CDR3aa	CDR3nt
TRBV18	.	TRBJ2-2	TRBD2	CASSPPGRANTGELFF	TGTGCCAGCTCGCCCCCAGGGAGGGCGAACACCGGGGAGCTGTTTTTT
TRBV6-1	many	TRBJ1-5	.	CASSEALRWGNQPQHF	TGTGCCAGCAGTGAAGCGCTTCGGTGGGGCAATCAGCCCCAGCATTTT
TRBV4-3	.	TRBJ1-5	.	CASSRLWETQPQHF	TGCGCCAGCAGCCGATTATGGGAGACCCAGCCCCAGCATTTT
TRBV6-2/TRBV6-3	.	TRBJ2-7	TRBD1	CASSVQGALSYEQYF	TGTGCCAGCAGTGTCCAGGGGGCACTATCCTACGAGCAGTACTTC
TRBV11-3	.	TRBJ2-1	TRBD2	CASSQGTSGGANEQFF	TGTGCCAGCAGCCAAGGGACTAGCGGGGGGGCCAATGAGCAGTTCTTC
TRBV7-9	.	TRBJ2-2	TRBD1	CASSLGRDRAFGGELFF	TGTGCCAGCAGCTTAGGCCGGGACAGGGCCTTTGGCGGGGAGCTGTTTTTT
TRBV18	.	TRBJ2-1	.	CASSPPSTGNNEQFF	TGTGCCAGCTCACCACCAAGTACAGGGAACAATGAGCAGTTCTTC
TRBV28	.	TRBJ2-1	.	CASTSQSSSHNEQFF	TGTGCCAGCACCTCCCAGTCTTCATCCCACAATGAGCAGTTCTTC
TRBV5-4	.	TRBJ2-3	TRBD2	CASSTRGGGTDTQYF	TGTGCCAGCAGCACACGGGGGGGAGGCACAGATACGCAGTATTTT
TRBV18	.	TRBJ1-4	TRBD1	CASSRRTGGPATNEKLFF	TGTGCCAGCTCACGAAGGACAGGGGGGCCCGCAACTAATGAAAAACTGTTTTTT
TRBV25-1	.	TRBJ2-3	.	CASSEWYEITDTQYF	TGTGCCAGCAGTGAATGGTATGAAATCACAGATACGCAGTATTTT
TRBV5-1	.	TRBJ2-7	.	CASRGSHYEQYF	TGCGCCAGCAGAGGGTCCCACTACGAGCAGTACTTC
TRBV5-4	.	TRBJ2-5	.	CASSLKESPNQETQYF	TGTGCCAGCAGCTTGAAAGAGTCACCGAACCAAGAGACCCAGTACTTC
TRBV7-9	few	TRBJ2-1	.	CASSSRPSEQFF	TGTGCCAGCAGCTCAAGACCGTCGGAGCAGTTCTTC
TRBV11-3	few	TRBJ2-5	.	CASSLGPGETQYF	TGTGCCAGCAGCTTAGGTCCCGGAGAGACCCAGTACTTC
TRBV30	.	TRBJ1-5	.	CAWSGGANQPQHF	TGTGCCTGGAGCGGAGGGGCAAATCAGCCCCAGCATTTT
TRBV5-4	.	TRBJ1-5	.	CASSPYLTYSNQPQHF	TGTGCCAGCAGCCCTTACTTGACCTATAGCAATCAGCCCCAGCATTTT
TRBV28	.	TRBJ1-5	.	CAGNPYSNQPQHF	TGTGCCGGCAACCCTTATAGCAATCAGCCCCAGCATTTT
TRBV7-9	.	TRBJ1-6	.	CASSPQSSYNSPLHF	TGTGCCAGCAGCCCACAGAGCTCCTATAATTCACCCCTCCACTTT
TRBV19	.	TRBJ2-7	TRBD2	CASKISGSAHEQYF	TGTGCCAGTAAAATTAGCGGGAGTGCGCACGAGCAGTACTTC
TRBV2	.	TRBJ2-7	.	CASSVEGFAYEQYF	TGTGCCAGCAGTGTTGAGGGTTTTGCCTACGAGCAGTACTTC
TRBV2	.	TRBJ1-6	.	CASTEQGTYNSPLHF	TGTGCCAGCACCGAGCAGGGCACCTATAATTCACCCCTCCACTTT